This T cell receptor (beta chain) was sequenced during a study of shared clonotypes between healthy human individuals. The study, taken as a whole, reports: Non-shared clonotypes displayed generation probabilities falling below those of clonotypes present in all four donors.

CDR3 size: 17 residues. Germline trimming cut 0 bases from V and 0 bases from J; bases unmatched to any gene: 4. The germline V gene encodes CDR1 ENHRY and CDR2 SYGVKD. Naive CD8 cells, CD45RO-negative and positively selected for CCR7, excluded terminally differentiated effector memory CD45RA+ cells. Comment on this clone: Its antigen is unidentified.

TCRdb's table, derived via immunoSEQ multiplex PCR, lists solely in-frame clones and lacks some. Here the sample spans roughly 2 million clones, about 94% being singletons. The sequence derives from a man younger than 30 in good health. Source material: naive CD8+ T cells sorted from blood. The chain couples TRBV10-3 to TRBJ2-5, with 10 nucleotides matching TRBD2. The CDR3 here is CAISESATSGDQETQYF. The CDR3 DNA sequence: TGTGCCATCAGTGAGTCTGCTACTAGCGGGGACCAAGAGACCCAGTACTTC.